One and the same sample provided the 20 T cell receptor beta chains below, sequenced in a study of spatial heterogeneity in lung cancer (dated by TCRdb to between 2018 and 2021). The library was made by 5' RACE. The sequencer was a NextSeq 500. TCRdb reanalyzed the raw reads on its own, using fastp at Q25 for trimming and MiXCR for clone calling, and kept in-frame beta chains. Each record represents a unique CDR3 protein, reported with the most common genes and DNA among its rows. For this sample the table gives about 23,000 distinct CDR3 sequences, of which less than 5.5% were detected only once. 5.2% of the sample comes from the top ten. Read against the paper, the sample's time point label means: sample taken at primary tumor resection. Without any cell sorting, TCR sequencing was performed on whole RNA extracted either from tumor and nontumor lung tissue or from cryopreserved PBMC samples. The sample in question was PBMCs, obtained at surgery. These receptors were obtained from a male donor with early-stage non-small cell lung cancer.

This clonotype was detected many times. DNA for the CDR3: TGTGCCAGCAGCTTGGTTTCTATGGTCAGGATGAGCTATGGCTACACCTTC. It codes for CASSLVSMVRMSYGYTF. The J gene is TRBJ1-2, the V gene TRBV5-5; D unresolved. Germline assignment: CDR1 SGHKS and CDR2 YYEKEE (reference sequence). The germline V and J ends were trimmed by 0 bases and 4 bases, with 19 bases remaining between them. This CDR3 has 17 amino acids.

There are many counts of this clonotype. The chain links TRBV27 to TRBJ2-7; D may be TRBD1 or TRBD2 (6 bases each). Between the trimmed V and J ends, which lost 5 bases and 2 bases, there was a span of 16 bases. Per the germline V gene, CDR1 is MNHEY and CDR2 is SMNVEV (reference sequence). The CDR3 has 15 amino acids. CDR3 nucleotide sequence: TGTGCCAGCAGTCGGGGGCAGGCAGGGGCCTACGAGCAGTACTTC. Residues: CASSRGQAGAYEQYF.

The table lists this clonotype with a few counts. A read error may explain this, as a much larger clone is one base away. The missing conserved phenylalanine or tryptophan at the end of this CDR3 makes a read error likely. This CDR3 is CSVAGGGREAFS. The CDR3 nucleotides read TGCAGCGTTGCAGGAGGGGGCAGGGAAGCTTTCTCT. The chain links TRBV29-1 to TRBJ1-1; 7 nucleotides align to TRBD1. Trimming removed 4 bases from V and 8 bases from J; junction bases left unmatched: 7. From germline, CDR1 is SQVTM and CDR2 ANQGSEA. The CDR3 runs 12 residues.

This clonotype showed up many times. The CDR3 sequence: CASTSAGINQPQHF. The CDR3 DNA is TGTGCCAGCACGAGTGCAGGGATAAATCAGCCCCAGCATTTT. The V call is TRBV7-2, the J call TRBJ1-5, with D tentatively TRBD1 (5 bases). Germline V gene lookup returns CDR1 SGHTA and CDR2 FQGNSA. The CDR3 extends over 14 amino acids. Trimming shortened V by 7 bases and J by 4 bases, and 14 bases separated the two germline ends. Variable domain in full (rest from reference TRBV7-2 and TRBJ1-5): GAGVSQSPSNKVTEKGKDVELRCDPISGHTALYWYRQSLGQGLEFLIYFQGNSAPDKSGLPSDRFSAERTGGSVSTLTIQRTQQEDSAVYLCASTSAGINQPQHFGDGTRLSIL.

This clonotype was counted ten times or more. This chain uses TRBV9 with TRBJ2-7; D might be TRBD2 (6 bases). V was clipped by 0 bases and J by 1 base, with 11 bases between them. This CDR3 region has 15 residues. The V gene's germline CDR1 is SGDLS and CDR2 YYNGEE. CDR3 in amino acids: CASSVDGSQSYEQYF. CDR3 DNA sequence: TGTGCCAGCAGCGTAGACGGGAGTCAGTCCTACGAGCAGTACTTC.

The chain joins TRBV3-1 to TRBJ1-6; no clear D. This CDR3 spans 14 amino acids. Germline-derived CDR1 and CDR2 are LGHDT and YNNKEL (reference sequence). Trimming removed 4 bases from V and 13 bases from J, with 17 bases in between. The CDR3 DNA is TGTGCCAGCAGCCGCGTCGCGGGAGTTGGGCCCCTCCACTTT. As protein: CASSRVAGVGPLHF.

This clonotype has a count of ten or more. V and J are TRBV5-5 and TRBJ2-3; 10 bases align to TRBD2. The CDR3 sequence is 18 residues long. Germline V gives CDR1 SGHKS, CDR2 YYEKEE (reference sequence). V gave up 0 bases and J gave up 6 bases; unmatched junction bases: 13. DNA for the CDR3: TGTGCCAGCAGCTTGGGTCTAGCGGGAGACCAGCGGGGGGATACGCAGTATTTT. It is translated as CASSLGLAGDQRGDTQYF.

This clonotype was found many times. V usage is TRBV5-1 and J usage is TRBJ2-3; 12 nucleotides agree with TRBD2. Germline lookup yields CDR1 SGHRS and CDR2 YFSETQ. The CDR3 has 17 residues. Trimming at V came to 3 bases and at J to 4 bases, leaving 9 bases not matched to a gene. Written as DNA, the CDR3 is TGCGCCAGCAGCTCGCTACTAGCGGGAGGAGGGGCAGATACGCAGTATTTT. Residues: CASSSLLAGGGADTQYF.

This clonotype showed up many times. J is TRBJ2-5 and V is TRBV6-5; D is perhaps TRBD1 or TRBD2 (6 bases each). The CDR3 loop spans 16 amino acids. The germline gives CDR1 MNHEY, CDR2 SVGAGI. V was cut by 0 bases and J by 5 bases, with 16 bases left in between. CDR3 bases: TGTGCCAGCAGTTACTCGAAGTCGGGGGCGGGGGAGACCCAGTACTTC. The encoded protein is CASSYSKSGAGETQYF.

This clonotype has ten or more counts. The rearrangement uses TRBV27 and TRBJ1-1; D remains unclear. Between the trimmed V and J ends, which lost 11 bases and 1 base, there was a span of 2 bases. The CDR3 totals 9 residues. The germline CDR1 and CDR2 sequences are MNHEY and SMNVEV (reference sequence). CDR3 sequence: CAENTEAFF. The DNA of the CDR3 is TGTGCCGAGAACACTGAAGCTTTCTTT.

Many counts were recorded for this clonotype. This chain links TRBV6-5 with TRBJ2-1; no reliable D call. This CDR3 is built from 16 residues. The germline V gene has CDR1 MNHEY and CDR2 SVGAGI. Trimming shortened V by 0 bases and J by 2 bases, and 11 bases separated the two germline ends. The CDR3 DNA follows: TGTGCCAGCAGTTACTCGATGGCCAGGACCTACAATGAGCAGTTCTTC. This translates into CASSYSMARTYNEQFF.

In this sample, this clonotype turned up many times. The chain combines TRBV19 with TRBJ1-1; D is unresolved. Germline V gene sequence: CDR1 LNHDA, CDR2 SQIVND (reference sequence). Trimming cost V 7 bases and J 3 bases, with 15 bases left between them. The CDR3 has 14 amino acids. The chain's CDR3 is CASTWSGSYTEAFF. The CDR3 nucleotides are TGTGCCAGTACCTGGAGCGGCAGCTACACTGAAGCTTTCTTT.

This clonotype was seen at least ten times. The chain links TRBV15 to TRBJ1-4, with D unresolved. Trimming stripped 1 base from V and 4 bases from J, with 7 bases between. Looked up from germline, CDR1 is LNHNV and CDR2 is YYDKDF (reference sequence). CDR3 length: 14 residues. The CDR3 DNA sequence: TGTGCCACCAGCAGAGTTAGGATTAATGAAAAACTGTTTTTT. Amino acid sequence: CATSRVRINEKLFF.

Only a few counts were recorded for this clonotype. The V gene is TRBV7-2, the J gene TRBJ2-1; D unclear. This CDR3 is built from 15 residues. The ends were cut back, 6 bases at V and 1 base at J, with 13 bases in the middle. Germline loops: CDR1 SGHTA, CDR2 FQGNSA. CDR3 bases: TGTGCCAGCAGTCCAGGCCCCCAATCCTACAATGAGCAGTTCTTC. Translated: CASSPGPQSYNEQFF.

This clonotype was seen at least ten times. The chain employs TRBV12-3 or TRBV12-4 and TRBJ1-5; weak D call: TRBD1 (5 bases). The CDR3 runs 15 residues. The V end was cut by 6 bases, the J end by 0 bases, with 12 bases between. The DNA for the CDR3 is TGTGCCAGCAGGAACCAGGGCTATAGCAATCAGCCCCAGCATTTT. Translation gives CASRNQGYSNQPQHF.

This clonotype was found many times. CDR3 protein: CASVFSANTGELFF. The CDR3 DNA reads TGTGCCAGCGTTTTCAGCGCGAACACCGGGGAGCTGTTTTTT. This chain connects TRBV6-1 to TRBJ2-2, with D unclear. Trimming left V 8 bases short and J 0 bases short, with 10 bases between. CDR1 is MNHNS, CDR2 SASEGT, per germline. CDR3 length: 14 residues.

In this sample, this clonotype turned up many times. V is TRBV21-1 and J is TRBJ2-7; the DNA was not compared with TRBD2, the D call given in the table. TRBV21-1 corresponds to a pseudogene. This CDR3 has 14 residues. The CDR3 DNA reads TGTGCCAGCCGTTCCTCCGACCGGTCCTACGAGCAGTACTTC. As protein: CASRSSDRSYEQYF.

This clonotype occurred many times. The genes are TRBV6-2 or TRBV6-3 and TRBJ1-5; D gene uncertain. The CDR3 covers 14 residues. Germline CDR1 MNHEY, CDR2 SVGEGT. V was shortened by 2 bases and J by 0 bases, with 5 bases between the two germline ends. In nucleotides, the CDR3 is TGTGCCAGCAGTTACGCAAATAGCAATCAGCCCCAGCATTTT. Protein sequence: CASSYANSNQPQHF.

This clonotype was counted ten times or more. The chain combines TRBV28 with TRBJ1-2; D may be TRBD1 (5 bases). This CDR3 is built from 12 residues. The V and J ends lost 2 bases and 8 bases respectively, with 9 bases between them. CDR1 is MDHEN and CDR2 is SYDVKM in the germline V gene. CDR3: CASSLGGTGYTF. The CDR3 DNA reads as TGTGCCAGCAGTTTAGGAGGGACCGGCTACACCTTC.

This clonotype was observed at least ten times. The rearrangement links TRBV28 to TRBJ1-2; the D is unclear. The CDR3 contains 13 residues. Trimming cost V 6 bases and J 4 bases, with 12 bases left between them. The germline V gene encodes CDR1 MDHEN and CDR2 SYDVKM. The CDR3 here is CASSPGLAYGYTF. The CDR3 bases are TGTGCCAGCAGCCCCGGACTTGCCTATGGCTACACCTTC.